This T cell receptor beta chain was documented in a study of cytomegalovirus exposure and HLA in healthy donors. Both 60 Vbeta primers and 13 Jbeta primers went into the PCR. Profiled with immunoSEQ multiplex PCR; TCRdb holds only in-frame clones, not every one. The sample lists some 130,000 clones; 70% to 80% were seen once. Trimming at V came to 2 bases and at J to 8 bases, leaving 1 base not matched to a gene. Per germline, CDR1 PRHDT and CDR2 FYEKMQ (reference sequence). The CDR3 has 14 amino acids. V and J are TRBV13 and TRBJ1-6, with 9 bases aligning to TRBD1. Sample: PBMCs. The TCR originated in a female donor in good health and CMV-seronegative. The CDR3 region has the DNA TGTGCCAGCAGCTTACGACAGGGGGATTCACCCCTCCACTTT. It is translated as CASSLRQGDSPLHF.